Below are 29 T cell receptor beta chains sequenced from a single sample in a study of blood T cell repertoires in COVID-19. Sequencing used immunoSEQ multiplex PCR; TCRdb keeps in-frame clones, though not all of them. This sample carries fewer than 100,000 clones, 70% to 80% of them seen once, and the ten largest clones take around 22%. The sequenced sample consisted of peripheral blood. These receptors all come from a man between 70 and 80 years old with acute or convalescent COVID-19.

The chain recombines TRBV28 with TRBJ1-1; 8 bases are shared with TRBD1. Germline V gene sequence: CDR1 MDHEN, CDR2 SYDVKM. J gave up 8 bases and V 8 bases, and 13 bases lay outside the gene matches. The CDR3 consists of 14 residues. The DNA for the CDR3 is TGTGCCAGCCGCATCCCCCAGGGGGCCGGGGAAGCTTTCTTT. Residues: CASRIPQGAGEAFF. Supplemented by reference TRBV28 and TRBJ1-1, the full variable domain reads DVKVTQSSRYLVKRTGEKVFLECVQDMDHENMFWYRQDPGLGLRLIYFSYDVKMKEKGDIPEGYSVSREKKERFSLILESASTNQTSMYLCASRIPQGAGEAFFGQGTRLTVV.

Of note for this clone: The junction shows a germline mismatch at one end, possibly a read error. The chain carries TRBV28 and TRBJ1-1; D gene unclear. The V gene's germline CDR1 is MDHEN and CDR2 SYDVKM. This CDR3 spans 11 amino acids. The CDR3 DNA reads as TGTGCCAGCAGTTGGGAGAGGGAAGGTTTCTTT. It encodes CASSWEREGFF.

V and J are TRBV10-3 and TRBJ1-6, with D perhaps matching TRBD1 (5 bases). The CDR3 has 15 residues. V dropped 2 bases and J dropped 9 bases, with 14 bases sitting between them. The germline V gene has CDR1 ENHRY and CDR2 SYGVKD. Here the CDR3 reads CAISERGGIVSPLHF. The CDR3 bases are TGTGCCATCAGTGAGAGGGGTGGTATTGTTTCACCCCTCCACTTT.

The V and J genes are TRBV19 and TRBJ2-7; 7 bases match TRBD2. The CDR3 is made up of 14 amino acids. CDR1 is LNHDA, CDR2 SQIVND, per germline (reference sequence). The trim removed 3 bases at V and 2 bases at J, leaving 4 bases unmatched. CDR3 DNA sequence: TGTGCCAGTAGTATGCGGGGGACCCCCTACGAGCAGTACTTC. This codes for CASSMRGTPYEQYF.

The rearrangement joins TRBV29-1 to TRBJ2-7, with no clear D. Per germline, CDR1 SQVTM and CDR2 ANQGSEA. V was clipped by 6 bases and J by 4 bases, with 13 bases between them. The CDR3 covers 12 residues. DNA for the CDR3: TGCAGCGTCCGGTACTACGGTTACGAGCAGTACTTC. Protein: CSVRYYGYEQYF.

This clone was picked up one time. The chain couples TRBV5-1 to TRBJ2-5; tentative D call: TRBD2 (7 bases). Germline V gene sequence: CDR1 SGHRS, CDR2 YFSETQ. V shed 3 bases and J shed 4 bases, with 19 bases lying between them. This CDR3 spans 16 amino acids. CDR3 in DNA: TGCGCCAGCAGCTCTGGACTAGTGGGGGGGCGAGAGACCCAGTACTTC. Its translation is CASSSGLVGGRETQYF.

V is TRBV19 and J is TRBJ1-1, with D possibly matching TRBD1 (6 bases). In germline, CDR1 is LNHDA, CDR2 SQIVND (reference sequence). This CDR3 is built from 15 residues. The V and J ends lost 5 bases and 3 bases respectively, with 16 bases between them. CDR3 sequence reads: CASSLRGVRDTEAFF. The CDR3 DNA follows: TGTGCCAGTAGTCTCAGGGGTGTTCGGGACACTGAAGCTTTCTTT.

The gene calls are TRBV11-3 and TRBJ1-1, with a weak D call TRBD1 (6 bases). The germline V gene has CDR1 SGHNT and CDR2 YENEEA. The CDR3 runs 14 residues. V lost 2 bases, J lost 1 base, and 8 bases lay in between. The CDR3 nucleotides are TGTGCCAGCAGCTTACAGGGGACGAACACTGAAGCTTTCTTT. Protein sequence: CASSLQGTNTEAFF.

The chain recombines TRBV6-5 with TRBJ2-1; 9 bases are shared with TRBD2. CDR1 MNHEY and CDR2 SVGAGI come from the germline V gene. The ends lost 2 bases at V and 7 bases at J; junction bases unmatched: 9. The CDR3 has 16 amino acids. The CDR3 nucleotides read TGTGCCAGCAGTTACAATGTCCTAGCGGGGAGAAATGAGCAGTTCTTC. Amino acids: CASSYNVLAGRNEQFF.

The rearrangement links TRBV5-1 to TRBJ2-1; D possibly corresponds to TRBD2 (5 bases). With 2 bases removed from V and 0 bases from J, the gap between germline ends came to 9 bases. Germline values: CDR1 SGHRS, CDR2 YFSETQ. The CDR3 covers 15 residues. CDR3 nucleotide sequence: TGCGCCAGCAGCTTTTTACGGGGCTCCTACAATGAGCAGTTCTTC. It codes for CASSFLRGSYNEQFF.

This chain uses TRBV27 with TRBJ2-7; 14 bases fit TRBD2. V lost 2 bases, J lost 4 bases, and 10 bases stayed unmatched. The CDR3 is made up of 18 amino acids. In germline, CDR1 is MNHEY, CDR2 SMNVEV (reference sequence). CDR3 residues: CASSLTPPGLAGEYEQYF. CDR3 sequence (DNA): TGTGCCAGCAGTTTAACCCCGCCGGGACTAGCGGGAGAGTACGAGCAGTACTTC.

As DNA, the CDR3 is TGTGCCAGCAGTTTAAATCTTGACTTTTATAGCAATCAGCCCCAGCATTTT. It is translated as CASSLNLDFYSNQPQHF. The chain has TRBV28 and TRBJ1-5; no reliable D call. V was trimmed by 2 bases and J by 0 bases, leaving 14 bases between them. CDR3 length: 17 residues. Germline values: CDR1 MDHEN, CDR2 SYDVKM.

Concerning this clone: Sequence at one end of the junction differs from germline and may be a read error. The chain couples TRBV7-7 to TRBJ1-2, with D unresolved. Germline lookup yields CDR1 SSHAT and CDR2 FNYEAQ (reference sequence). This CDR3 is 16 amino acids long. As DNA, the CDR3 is TGTGCTAGCAGCTCCTCGGAGGCTCCTTCCCGCTATGGCTACACCTTC. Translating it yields CASSSSEAPSRYGYTF.

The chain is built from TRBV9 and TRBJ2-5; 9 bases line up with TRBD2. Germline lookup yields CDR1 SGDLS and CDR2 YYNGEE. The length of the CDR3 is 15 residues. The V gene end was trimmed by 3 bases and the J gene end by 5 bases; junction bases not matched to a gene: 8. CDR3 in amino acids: CASSAAGGTRETQYF. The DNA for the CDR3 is TGTGCCAGCAGCGCAGCGGGAGGTACCCGGGAGACCCAGTACTTC.

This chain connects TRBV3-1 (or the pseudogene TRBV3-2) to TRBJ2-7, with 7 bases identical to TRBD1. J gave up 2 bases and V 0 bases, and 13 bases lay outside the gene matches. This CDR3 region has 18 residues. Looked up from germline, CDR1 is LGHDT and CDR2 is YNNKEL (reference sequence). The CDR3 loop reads CASSQDLVGGQGAYEQYF. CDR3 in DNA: TGTGCCAGCAGCCAAGATCTGGTAGGGGGCCAGGGGGCCTACGAGCAGTACTTC.

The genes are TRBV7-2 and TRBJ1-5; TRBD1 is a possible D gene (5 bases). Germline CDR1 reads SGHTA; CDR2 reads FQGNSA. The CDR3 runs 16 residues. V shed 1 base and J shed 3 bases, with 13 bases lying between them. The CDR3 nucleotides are TGTGCCAGCAGCTTAGTTGCAGGGAGGAACAATCAGCCCCAGCATTTT. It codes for CASSLVAGRNNQPQHF.

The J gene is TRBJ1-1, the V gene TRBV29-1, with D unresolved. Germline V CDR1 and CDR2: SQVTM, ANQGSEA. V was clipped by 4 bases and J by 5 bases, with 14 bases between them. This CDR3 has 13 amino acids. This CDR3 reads CSVAPSGITEAFF. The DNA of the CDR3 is TGCAGCGTTGCCCCCTCGGGGATAACTGAAGCTTTCTTT.

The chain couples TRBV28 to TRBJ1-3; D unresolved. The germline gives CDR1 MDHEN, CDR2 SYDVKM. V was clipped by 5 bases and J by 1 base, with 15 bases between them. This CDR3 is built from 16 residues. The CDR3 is CASSPIGESSGNTIYF. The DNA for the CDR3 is TGTGCCAGCAGTCCCATCGGGGAGTCTTCTGGAAACACCATATATTTT.

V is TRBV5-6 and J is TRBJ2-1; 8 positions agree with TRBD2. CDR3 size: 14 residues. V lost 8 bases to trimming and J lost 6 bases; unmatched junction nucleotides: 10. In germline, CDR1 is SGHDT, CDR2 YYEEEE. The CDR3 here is CASAGLAAGNEQFF. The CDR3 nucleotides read TGTGCCAGTGCCGGACTAGCAGCTGGCAATGAGCAGTTCTTC. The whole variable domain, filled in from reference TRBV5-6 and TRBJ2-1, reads DAGVTQSPTHLIKTRGQQVTLRCSPKSGHDTVSWYQQALGQGPQFIFQYYEEEERQRGNFPDRFSGHQFPNYSSELNVNALLLGDSALYLCASAGLAAGNEQFFGPGTRLTVL.

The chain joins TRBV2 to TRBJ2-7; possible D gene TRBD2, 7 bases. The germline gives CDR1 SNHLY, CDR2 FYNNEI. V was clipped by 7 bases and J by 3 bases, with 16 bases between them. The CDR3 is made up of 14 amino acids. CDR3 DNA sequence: TGTGCCAGCATCCCGCCGGGGGGCAGCTACGAGCAGTACTTC. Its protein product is CASIPPGGSYEQYF.

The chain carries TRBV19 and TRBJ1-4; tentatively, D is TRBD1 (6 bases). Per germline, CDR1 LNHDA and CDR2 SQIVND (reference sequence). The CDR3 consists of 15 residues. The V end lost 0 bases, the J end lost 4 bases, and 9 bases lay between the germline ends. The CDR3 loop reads CASSIEGRGNEKLFF. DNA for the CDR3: TGTGCCAGTAGTATAGAAGGCAGGGGTAATGAAAAACTGTTTTTT.

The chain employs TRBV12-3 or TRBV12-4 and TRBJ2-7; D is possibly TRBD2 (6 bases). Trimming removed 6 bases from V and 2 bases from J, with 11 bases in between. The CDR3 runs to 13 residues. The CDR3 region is CASRPTGAYEQYF. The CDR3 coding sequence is TGTGCCAGCAGGCCGACGGGAGCCTACGAGCAGTACTTC.

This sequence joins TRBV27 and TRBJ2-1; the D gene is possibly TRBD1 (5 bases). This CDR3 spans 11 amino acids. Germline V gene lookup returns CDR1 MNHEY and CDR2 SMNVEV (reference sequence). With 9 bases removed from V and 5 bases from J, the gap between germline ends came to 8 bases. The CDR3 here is CASGRDNEQFF. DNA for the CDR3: TGTGCCAGTGGCAGGGACAATGAGCAGTTCTTC.

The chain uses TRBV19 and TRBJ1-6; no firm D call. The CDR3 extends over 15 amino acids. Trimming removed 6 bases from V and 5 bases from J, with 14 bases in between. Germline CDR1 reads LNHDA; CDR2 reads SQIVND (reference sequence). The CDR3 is CASRPIDRDNSPLHF. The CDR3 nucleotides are TGTGCCAGTAGACCAATCGACCGGGATAATTCACCCCTCCACTTT.

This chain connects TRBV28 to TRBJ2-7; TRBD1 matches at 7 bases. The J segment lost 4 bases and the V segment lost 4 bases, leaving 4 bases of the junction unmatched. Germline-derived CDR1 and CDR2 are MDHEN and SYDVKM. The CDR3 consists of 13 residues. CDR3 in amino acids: CASSWGQSYEQYF. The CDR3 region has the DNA TGTGCCAGCAGTTGGGGACAGTCTTACGAGCAGTACTTC. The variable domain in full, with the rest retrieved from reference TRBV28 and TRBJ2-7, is DVKVTQSSRYLVKRTGEKVFLECVQDMDHENMFWYRQDPGLGLRLIYFSYDVKMKEKGDIPEGYSVSREKKERFSLILESASTNQTSMYLCASSWGQSYEQYFGPGTRLTVT.

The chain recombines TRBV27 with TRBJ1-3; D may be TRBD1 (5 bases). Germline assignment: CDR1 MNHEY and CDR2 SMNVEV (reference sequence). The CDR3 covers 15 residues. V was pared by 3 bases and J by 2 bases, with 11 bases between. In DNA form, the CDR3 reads TGTGCCAGCAGTTTGCAGGGTAGTACTGGAAACACCATATATTTT. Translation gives CASSLQGSTGNTIYF.

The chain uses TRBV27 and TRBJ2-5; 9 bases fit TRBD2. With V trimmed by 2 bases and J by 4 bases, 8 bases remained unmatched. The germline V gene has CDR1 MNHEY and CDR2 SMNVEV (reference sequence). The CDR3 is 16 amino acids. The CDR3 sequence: CASSLNSGSSVETQYF. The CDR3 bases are TGTGCCAGCAGTTTAAATAGCGGGAGTAGTGTAGAGACCCAGTACTTC.

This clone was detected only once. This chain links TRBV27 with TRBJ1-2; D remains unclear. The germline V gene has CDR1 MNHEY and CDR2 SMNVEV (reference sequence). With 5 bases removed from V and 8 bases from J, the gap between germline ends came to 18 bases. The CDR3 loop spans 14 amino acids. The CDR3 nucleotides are TGTGCCAGCAGTCCATCTGGTCGCGGAGGGGGCTACACCTTC. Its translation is CASSPSGRGGGYTF.

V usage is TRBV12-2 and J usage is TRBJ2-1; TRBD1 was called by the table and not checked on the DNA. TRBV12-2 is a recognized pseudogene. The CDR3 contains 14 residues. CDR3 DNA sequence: TGTGCAAGTCGCCGGGGACAGGCTTACAATGAGCAGTTCTTC. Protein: CASRRGQAYNEQFF.